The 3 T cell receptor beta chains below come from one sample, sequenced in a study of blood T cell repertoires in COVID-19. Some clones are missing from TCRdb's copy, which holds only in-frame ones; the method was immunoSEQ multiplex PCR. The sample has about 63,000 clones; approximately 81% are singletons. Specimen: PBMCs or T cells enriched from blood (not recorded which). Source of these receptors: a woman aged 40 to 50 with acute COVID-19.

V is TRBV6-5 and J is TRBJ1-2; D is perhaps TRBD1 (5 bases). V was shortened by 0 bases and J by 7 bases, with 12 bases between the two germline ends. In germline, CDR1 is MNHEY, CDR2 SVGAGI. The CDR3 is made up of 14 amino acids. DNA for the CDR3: TGTGCCAGCAGTTACTCTAGGGGATCTCTTGGCTACACCTTC. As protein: CASSYSRGSLGYTF.

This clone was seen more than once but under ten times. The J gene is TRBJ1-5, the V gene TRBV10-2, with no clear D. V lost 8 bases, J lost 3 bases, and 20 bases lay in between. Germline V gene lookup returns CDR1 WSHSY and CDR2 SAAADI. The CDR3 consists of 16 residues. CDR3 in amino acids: CASSNLGRGFNQPQHF. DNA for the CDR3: TGCGCCAGCTCAAACCTAGGGCGGGGTTTCAATCAGCCCCAGCATTTT.

The CDR3 sequence: CASSLVTVNSPLHF. CDR3 in DNA: TGTGCCAGCAGCTTAGTGACAGTGAATTCACCCCTCCACTTT. The rearrangement joins TRBV11-2 to TRBJ1-6; TRBD1 is a possible D gene (5 bases). Per the germline V gene, CDR1 is SGHAT and CDR2 is FQNNGV. The germline V and J ends were trimmed by 1 base and 7 bases, with 8 bases remaining between them. The CDR3 is made up of 14 amino acids.